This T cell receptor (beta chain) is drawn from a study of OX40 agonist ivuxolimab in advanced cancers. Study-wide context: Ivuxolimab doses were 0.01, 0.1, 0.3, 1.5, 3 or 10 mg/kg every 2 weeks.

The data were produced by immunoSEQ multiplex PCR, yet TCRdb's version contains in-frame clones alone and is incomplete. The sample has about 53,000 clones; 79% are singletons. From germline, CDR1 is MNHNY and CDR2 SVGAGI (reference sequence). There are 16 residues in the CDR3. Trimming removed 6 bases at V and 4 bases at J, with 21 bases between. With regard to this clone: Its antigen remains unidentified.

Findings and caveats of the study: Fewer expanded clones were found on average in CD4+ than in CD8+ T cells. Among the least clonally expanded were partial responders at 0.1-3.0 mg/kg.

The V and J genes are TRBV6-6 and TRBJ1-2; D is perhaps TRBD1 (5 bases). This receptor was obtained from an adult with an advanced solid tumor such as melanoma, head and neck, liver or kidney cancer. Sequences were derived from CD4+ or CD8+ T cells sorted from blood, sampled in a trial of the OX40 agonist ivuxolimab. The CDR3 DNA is TGTGCCAGCAGACTACTGGCTGGGGCGCAGGGCTATGGCTACACCTTC. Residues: CASRLLAGAQGYGYTF.